This T cell receptor beta chain was identified in a study of immune evolution from preneoplasia to lung adenocarcinoma. CDR3 length: 15 residues. V dropped 3 bases and J dropped 4; count of bases not matched to a gene: 3. The V gene's germline CDR1 is KGHSH and CDR2 LQKENI. Data came from immunoSEQ multiplex PCR; TCRdb stores just in-frame clones and leaves some out. The sample contains about 2,400 clones, over 75% of which appear only once. The chain recombines TRBV18 with TRBJ2-5, with 12 positions matching TRBD2. The sample comprised FFPE adjacent normal lung tissue. This TCR was sampled from a person between 65 and 80 years old with lung adenocarcinoma. The CDR3 spells CASSPPSGRGETQYF. The CDR3 DNA reads as TGTGCCAGCTCACCCCCTAGCGGGAGGGGAGAGACCCAGTACTTC.